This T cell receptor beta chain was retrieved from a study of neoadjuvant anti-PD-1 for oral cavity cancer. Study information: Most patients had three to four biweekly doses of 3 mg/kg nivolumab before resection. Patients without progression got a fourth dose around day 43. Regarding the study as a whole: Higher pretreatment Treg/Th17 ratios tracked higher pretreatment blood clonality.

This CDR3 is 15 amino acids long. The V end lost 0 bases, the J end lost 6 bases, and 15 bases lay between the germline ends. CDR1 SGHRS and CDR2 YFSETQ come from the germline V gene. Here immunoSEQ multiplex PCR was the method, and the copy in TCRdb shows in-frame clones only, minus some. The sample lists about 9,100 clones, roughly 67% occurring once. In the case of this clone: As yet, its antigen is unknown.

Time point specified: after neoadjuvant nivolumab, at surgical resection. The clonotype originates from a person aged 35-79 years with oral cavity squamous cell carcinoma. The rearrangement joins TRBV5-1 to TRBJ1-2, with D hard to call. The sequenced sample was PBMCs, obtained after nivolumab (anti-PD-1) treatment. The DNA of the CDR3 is TGCGCCAGCAGCTTGGAGCTGTTGGGTAAGGATGGCTACACCTTC. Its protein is CASSLELLGKDGYTF.